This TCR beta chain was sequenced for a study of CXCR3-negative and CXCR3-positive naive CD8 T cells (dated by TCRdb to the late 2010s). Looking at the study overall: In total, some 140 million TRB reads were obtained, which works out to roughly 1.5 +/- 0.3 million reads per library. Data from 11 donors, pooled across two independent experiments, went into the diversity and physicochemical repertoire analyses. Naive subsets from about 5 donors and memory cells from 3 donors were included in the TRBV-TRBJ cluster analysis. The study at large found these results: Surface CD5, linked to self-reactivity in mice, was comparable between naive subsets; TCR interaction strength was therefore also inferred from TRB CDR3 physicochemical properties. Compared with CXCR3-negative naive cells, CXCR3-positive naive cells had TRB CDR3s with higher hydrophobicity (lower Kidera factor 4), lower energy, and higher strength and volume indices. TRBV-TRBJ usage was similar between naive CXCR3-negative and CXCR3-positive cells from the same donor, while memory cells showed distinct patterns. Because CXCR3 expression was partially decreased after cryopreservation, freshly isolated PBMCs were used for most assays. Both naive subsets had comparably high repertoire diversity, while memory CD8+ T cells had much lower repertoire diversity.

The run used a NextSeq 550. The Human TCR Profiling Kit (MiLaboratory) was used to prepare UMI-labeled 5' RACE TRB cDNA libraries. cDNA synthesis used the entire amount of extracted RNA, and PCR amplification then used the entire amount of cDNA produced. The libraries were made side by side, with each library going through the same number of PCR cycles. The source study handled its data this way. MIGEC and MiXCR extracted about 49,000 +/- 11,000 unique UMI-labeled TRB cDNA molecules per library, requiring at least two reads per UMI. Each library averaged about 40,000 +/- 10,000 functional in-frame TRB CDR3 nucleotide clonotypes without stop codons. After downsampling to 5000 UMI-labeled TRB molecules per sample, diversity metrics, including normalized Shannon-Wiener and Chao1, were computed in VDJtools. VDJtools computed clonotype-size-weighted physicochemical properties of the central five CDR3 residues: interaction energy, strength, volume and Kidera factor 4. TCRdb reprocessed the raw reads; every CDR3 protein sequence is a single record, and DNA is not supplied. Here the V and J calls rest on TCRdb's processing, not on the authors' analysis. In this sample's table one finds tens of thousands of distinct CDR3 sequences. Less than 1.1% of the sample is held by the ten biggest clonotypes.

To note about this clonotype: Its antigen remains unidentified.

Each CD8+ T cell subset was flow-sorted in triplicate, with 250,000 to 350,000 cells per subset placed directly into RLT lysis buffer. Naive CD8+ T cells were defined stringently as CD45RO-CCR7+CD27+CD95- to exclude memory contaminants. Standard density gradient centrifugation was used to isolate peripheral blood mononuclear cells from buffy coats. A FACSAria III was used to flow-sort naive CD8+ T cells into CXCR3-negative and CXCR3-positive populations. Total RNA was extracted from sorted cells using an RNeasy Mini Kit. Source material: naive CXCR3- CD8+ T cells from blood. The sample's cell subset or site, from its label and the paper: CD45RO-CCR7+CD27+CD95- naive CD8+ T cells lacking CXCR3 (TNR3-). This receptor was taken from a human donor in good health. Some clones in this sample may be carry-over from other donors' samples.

CDR3 loop: CASSFTGGSYNEQFF. The sequence is built from TRBV12-3 or TRBV12-4 and TRBJ2-1; TCRdb picks TRBD1, but there is no DNA to check that call. Its CDR3 holds 15 amino acids, cysteine through phenylalanine. No DNA has been recorded.